This T cell receptor (beta chain) was documented in a study of regulatory T cells in long-lasting Graves disease. Study-wide findings and caveats: There were preferences for TRBV28, TRBJ1-2 and TRBJ2-5 in persistent disease.

The CDR3 is made up of 16 amino acids. CDR1 is MNHEY, CDR2 SVGEGT, per germline. Time point of the sample: newly diagnosed GD, antithyroid drugs for less than 3 months. The TCR library was made from RNA extracted from PBMCs. American Thyroid Association guidelines defined how Graves' disease was diagnosed. On this clonotype itself: Its target is not known. With a far larger clone one base away, a read error is the likely cause.

Through Arm-PCR of CDR3 regions and iRepertoire HTBI primers, TCR beta libraries were built. In the original analysis: The samples yielded 55 to 75 TRBV and roughly 15 TRBJ segments. MiXCR, run by TCRdb on the multiplex PCR reads, gives a single entry per CDR3 protein. The V and J calls were determined by TCRdb, not by the authors. The table lists approximately 360,000 distinct CDR3 sequences, 12% of them singletons, with under 20% in the top ten. The sample was also reused in another study, on T cells in Graves' hyperthyroidism and ophthalmopathy. That work contributes: A set of HTBI primers served as the primers for a first-round RT-PCR of the TCR CDR3.

The source material was peripheral blood mononuclear cells (PBMCs), sampled at new diagnosis, from a patient treated with antithyroid drugs. V gene TRBV6-2 or TRBV6-3 combines with J gene TRBJ2-3; 11 bases line up with TRBD2. The J call may be faulty, since TRBJ2-1 better matches the DNA end. The receptor was derived from a young woman with Graves disease. CDR3 sequence: CASSYSTTSGDNKQFF. CDR3 coding DNA: TGTGCCAGCAGTTACTCGACGACTAGCGGGGACAATAAGCAGTTCTTC.